This T cell receptor (beta chain) came from a study of identical twins. Study outcomes and limitations: Cross-sectional statistics, not tracking of the same donors, supported the conclusions.

TCRdb re-called the 5' RACE reads through MiXCR, storing one row per CDR3 protein. The sample lists 500,000 to 600,000 distinct CDR3 sequences; roughly a fifth were seen once. V lost 5 bases, J lost 5 bases, and 13 bases lay in between. The CDR3 totals 15 residues. As to this clonotype: What it binds is not known.

A further study also used this sample, focusing on T cells expressing NK-cell markers. That publication notes: The TCR beta repertoires originated in sorted CD3+CD56+NKG2C+, CD3+CD56+NKG2C- and CD3+CD56-NKG2C+ T cells. For several experiments, T cell sorting was restricted to the alpha-beta TCR population by means of an anti-gamma-delta TCR antibody.

The V and J genes are TRBV12-3 or TRBV12-4 and TRBJ1-6; D is perhaps TRBD1 (6 bases). The sample taken for sequencing was CD4+ T cells sorted from blood. The receptor was isolated from a woman younger than 35 in good health. The CDR3 DNA reads as TGTGCCAGCAGTCCCAGGGGACTTGATAATTCACCCCTCCACTTT. Translated, it gives CASSPRGLDNSPLHF.